One and the same sample provided the 5 T cell receptor beta chains below, sequenced in a study of blood T cell repertoires in COVID-19. Generated by immunoSEQ multiplex PCR, the TCRdb table keeps only in-frame clones and is missing some. The data show roughly 65,000 clones, 86% seen once. Sequenced: peripheral blood. Receptor source: a woman in her sixties with acute or convalescent COVID-19.

The rearrangement links TRBV5-1 to TRBJ2-1; 8 positions match TRBD2. Germline V lookup: CDR1 SGHRS, CDR2 YFSETQ. The trim removed 1 base at V and 8 bases at J, leaving 8 bases unmatched. This CDR3 comprises 15 residues. The CDR3 is CASSLLGTRIHEQFF. The CDR3 DNA follows: TGCGCCAGCAGCTTGTTGGGGACTAGGATCCATGAGCAGTTCTTC.

The chain couples TRBV3-1 (or the pseudogene TRBV3-2) to TRBJ2-5; TRBD1 matches at 8 bases. The V gene end was trimmed by 1 base and the J gene end by 4 bases; junction bases not matched to a gene: 5. The germline gives CDR1 LGHDT, CDR2 YNNKEL (reference sequence). CDR3 length: 15 residues. The CDR3 protein is CASSQGGQGAETQYF. The CDR3 nucleotides read TGTGCCAGCAGCCAAGGCGGACAGGGCGCAGAGACCCAGTACTTC.

The V gene is TRBV18, the J gene TRBJ2-3; D might be TRBD2 (5 bases). CDR1 is KGHSH, CDR2 LQKENI, per germline. V was pared by 2 bases and J by 6 bases, with 12 bases between. The CDR3 spans 14 residues. The CDR3 loop is CASSPGGFADTQYF. For the CDR3, the DNA is TGTGCCAGCTCACCAGGCGGGTTCGCCGATACGCAGTATTTT.

The V call is TRBV24-1, the J call TRBJ1-2; no definite D call. CDR3 size: 11 residues. Germline lookup yields CDR1 KGHDR and CDR2 SFDVKD. The V and J ends lost 1 base and 6 bases respectively, with 2 bases between them. CDR3: CATSDFNGYTF. In DNA, the CDR3 is TGTGCCACCAGTGATTTTAATGGCTACACCTTC.

V usage is TRBV11-2 and J usage is TRBJ1-1; D is perhaps TRBD1 (5 bases). Between the trimmed V and J ends, which lost 7 bases and 1 base, there was a span of 10 bases. The V gene's germline CDR1 is SGHAT and CDR2 FQNNGV. The CDR3 spans 13 residues. CDR3 protein: CASMSQGNTEAFF. CDR3 sequence (DNA): TGTGCCAGCATGTCCCAGGGGAACACTGAAGCTTTCTTT.